These 2 T cell receptor beta chains share one sample of origin, sequenced in a study of shared clonotypes between healthy human individuals. Sequencing was performed with immunoSEQ multiplex PCR; in TCRdb, only in-frame clones are kept and a portion is missing. The sample holds 450,000 to 550,000 clones, 79% seen once. Material: PBMCs. These TCRs come from a woman aged 40 to 50 in good health. Some clones in this sample may be carry-over from other donors' samples.

V and J are TRBV7-8 and TRBJ2-2; D possibly corresponds to TRBD2 (5 bases). The CDR3 loop spans 16 amino acids. The germline gives CDR1 SGHVS, CDR2 FQNEAQ. V lost 3 bases and J 0 bases, leaving 11 bases between the germline ends. The CDR3 here is CASSFKRLANTGELFF. CDR3 DNA sequence: TGTGCCAGCAGCTTCAAGCGGCTCGCGAACACCGGGGAGCTGTTTTTT.

This chain uses TRBV7-9 with TRBJ2-7; possibly TRBD2 for D (5 bases). Germline values: CDR1 SEHNR, CDR2 FQNEAQ (reference sequence). CDR3 length equals 15 residues. V was clipped by 5 bases and J by 0 bases, with 14 bases between them. The CDR3 region has the DNA TGTGCCAGCAGCCCCCGGGGAGTCTACTCCTACGAGCAGTACTTC. Translating gives CASSPRGVYSYEQYF.